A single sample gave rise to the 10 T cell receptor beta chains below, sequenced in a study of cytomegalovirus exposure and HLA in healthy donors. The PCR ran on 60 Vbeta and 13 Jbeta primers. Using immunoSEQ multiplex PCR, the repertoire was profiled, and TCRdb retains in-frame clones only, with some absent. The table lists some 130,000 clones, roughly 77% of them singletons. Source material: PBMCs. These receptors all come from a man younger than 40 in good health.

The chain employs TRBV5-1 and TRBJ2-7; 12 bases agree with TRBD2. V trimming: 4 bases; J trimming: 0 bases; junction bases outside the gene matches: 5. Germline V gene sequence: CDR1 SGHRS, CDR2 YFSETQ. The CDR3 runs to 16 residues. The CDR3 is CASSGWTSGNSYEQYF. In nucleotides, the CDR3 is TGCGCCAGCAGCGGCTGGACTAGCGGGAACTCCTACGAGCAGTACTTC.

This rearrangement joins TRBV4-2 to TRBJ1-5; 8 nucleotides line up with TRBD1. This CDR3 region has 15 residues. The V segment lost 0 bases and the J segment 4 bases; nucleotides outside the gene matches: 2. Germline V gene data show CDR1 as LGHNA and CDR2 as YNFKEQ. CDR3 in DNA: TGTGCCAGCAGCCAAGAGGGACAGGTTAATCAGCCCCAGCATTTT. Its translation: CASSQEGQVNQPQHF.

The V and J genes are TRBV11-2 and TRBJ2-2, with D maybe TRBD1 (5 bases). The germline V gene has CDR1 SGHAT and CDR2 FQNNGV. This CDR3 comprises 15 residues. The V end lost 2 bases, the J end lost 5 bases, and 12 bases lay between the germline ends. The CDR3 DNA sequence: TGTGCCAGCAGCTTAAGGACACCAGTAACCGGGGAGCTGTTTTTT. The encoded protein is CASSLRTPVTGELFF.

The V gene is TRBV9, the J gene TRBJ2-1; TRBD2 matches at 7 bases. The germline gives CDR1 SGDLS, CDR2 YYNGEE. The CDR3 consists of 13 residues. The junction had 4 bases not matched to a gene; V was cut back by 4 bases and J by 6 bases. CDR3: CASSSRTSNEQFF. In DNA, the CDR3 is TGTGCCAGCAGCTCCCGGACTAGCAATGAGCAGTTCTTC.

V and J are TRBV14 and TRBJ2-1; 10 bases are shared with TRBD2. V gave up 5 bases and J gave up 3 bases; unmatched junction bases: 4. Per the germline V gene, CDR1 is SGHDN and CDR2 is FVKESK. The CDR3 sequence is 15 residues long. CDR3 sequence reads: CASSKGLAYYNEQFF. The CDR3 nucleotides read TGTGCCAGCAGCAAGGGACTAGCGTACTACAATGAGCAGTTCTTC.

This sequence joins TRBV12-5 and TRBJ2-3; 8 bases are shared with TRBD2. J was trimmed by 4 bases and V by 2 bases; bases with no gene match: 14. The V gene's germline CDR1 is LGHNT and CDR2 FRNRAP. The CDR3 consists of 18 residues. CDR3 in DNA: TGTGCTAGTGGTTTGTTCTCTTCCCAAGCGGGAGTCCCAGATACGCAGTATTTT. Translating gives CASGLFSSQAGVPDTQYF.

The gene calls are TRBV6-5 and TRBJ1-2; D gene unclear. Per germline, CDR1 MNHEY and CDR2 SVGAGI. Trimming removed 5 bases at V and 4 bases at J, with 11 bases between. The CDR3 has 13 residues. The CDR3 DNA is TGTGCCAGCAGTGAAAGGGAGGCCTATGGCTACACCTTC. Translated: CASSEREAYGYTF.

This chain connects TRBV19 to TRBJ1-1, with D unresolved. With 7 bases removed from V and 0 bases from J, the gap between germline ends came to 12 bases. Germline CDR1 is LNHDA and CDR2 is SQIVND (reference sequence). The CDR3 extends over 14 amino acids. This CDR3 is CASTTVLLNTEAFF. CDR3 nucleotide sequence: TGTGCCAGTACCACAGTACTGTTGAACACTGAAGCTTTCTTT.

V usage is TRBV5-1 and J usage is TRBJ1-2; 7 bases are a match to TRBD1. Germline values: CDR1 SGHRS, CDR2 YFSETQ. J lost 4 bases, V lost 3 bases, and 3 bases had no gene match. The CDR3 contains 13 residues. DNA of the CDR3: TGCGCCAGCAGCTCCGGACAGGCCTATGGCTACACCTTC. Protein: CASSSGQAYGYTF.

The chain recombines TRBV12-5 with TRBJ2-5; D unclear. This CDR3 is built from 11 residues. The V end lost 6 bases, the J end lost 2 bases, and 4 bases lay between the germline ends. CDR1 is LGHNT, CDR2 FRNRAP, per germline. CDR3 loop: CASGLQETQYF. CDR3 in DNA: TGTGCTAGTGGCTTACAAGAGACCCAGTACTTC.